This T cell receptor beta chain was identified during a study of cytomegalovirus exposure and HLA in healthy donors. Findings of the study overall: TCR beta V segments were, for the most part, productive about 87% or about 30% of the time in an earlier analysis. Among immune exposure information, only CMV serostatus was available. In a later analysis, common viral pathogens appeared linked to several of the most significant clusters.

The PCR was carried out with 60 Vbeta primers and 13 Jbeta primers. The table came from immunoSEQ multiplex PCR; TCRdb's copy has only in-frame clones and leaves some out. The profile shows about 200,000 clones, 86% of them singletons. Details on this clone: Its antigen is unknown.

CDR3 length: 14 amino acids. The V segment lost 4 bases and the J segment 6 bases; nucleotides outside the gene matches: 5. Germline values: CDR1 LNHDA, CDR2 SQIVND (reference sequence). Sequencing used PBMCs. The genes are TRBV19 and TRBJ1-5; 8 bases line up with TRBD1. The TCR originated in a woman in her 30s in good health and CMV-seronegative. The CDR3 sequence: CASSSQGAGQPQHF. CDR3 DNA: TGTGCCAGTAGTAGCCAGGGGGCGGGTCAGCCCCAGCATTTT.